The 28 T cell receptor beta chains below come from one sample, sequenced in a study of vaccination and CD4 T cells after COVID-19. Sequencing of DNA taken from cultured CD4+ T cells relied on the Oncomine TCR Beta short-read assay. In TCRdb, the PCR reads were re-called with MiXCR into one record per CDR3 protein. Among about 17,000 distinct CDR3 sequences listed, more than 50% were seen once. These TCRs are of unknown antigen specificity. Treatment: approximately 9-day PBMC culture with coronavirus spike peptide pools or control peptides (ViraFEST assay). Sample: CD4+ T cells from blood, cultured in vitro. The receptors shown here come from a human donor who had recovered from COVID-19.

The chain employs TRBV7-3 and TRBJ2-2; no clear D. The CDR3 has 14 amino acids. Trimming stripped 3 bases from V and 0 bases from J, with 5 bases between. Germline lookup yields CDR1 SGHTA and CDR2 FQGTGA. The CDR3: CASSFSTNTGELFF. DNA of the CDR3: TGTGCCAGCAGCTTCTCTACGAACACCGGGGAGCTGTTTTTT.

This clonotype appeared a few times. This chain connects TRBV20-1 to TRBJ2-5; TRBD1 agrees at 12 bases. Germline trimming cut 6 bases from V and 5 bases from J; bases unmatched to any gene: 13. This CDR3 contains 16 residues. The germline V gene encodes CDR1 DFQATT and CDR2 SNEGSKA (reference sequence). CDR3 residues: CSARGGRDRGLETQYF. As DNA, the CDR3 is TGCAGTGCCCGCGGGGGCCGGGACAGGGGGCTGGAGACCCAGTACTTC.

This chain links TRBV5-1 with TRBJ1-1, with a tentative D call TRBD1 (5 bases). CDR3 length equals 14 residues. The germline CDR1 and CDR2 sequences are SGHRS and YFSETQ. The V gene lost 0 bases and the J gene lost 1 base, with 7 bases spanning the gap. The CDR3 region is CASSLAGTNTEAFF. CDR3 bases: TGCGCCAGCAGCTTGGCTGGGACGAACACTGAAGCTTTCTTT. Filled out from reference TRBV5-1 and TRBJ1-1, the complete variable domain reads KAGVTQTPRYLIKTRGQQVTLSCSPISGHRSVSWYQQTPGQGLQFLFEYFSETQRNKGNFPGRFSGRQFSNSRSEMNVSTLELGDSALYLCASSLAGTNTEAFFGQGTRLTVV.

The genes are TRBV29-1 and TRBJ1-1; D not certain. This CDR3 spans 13 amino acids. Trimming removed 7 bases at V and 1 base at J, with 13 bases between. CDR1 is SQVTM, CDR2 ANQGSEA, per germline. This CDR3 reads CSAAEGTNTEAFF. Here the CDR3 DNA reads TGCAGCGCCGCGGAGGGAACGAACACTGAAGCTTTCTTT.

The gene calls are TRBV6-1 and TRBJ2-5, with TRBD2 as a possible D gene (5 bases). Germline CDR1 is MNHNS and CDR2 is SASEGT. This CDR3 comprises 17 residues. Trimming shortened V by 4 bases and J by 1 base, and 19 bases separated the two germline ends. CDR3 protein: CASSATYRTAGQETQYF. The CDR3 DNA reads TGTGCCAGCAGTGCTACATACCGGACGGCGGGCCAAGAGACCCAGTACTTC.

The V call is TRBV20-1, the J call TRBJ2-7; 10 positions agree with TRBD2. Losses at the gene ends were 4 bases for V and 2 bases for J; bases not matched to a gene: 5. Germline V gene data show CDR1 as DFQATT and CDR2 as SNEGSKA (reference sequence). The CDR3 is made up of 14 amino acids. CDR3 DNA sequence: TGCAGTGCTACCAGAAGCGGGGGGGCCTACGAGCAGTACTTC. Its protein product is CSATRSGGAYEQYF.

The chain recombines TRBV6-1 with TRBJ2-2; D is possibly TRBD1 or TRBD2 (6 bases each). Germline assignment: CDR1 MNHNS and CDR2 SASEGT. V shed 4 bases and J shed 8 bases, with 20 bases lying between them. The CDR3 totals 16 residues. Written as DNA, the CDR3 is TGTGCCAGCAGTGCCTTTGGGGGGCTATTATTGGGGGAGCTGTTTTTT. Translation gives CASSAFGGLLLGELFF.

This clonotype was picked up a small number of times. The chain employs TRBV20-1 and TRBJ2-2; no clear D. The V and J ends lost 2 bases and 1 base respectively, with 11 bases between them. The CDR3 extends over 15 amino acids. In germline, CDR1 is DFQATT, CDR2 SNEGSKA (reference sequence). The CDR3 spells CSARPSPRNTGELFF. The CDR3 DNA sequence: TGCAGTGCTAGACCTTCTCCGAGGAACACCGGGGAGCTGTTTTTT.

The chain links TRBV7-2 to TRBJ2-5, with 10 bases matching TRBD2. The CDR3 has 16 residues. In germline, CDR1 is SGHTA, CDR2 FQGNSA. J lost 3 bases, V lost 1 base, and 5 bases had no gene match. DNA for the CDR3: TGTGCCAGCAGCTTAGTTCGGACTAGCGGTAAAGAGACCCAGTACTTC. This sequence encodes CASSLVRTSGKETQYF.

This chain joins TRBV25-1 and TRBJ2-3; TRBD2 aligns across 8 bases. CDR1 MGHDK and CDR2 SYGVNS come from the germline V gene. The V and J ends lost 11 bases and 9 bases, in that order; junction bases with no gene match: 10. The CDR3 sequence is 12 residues long. The CDR3 protein is CAAGGGLGTQYF. DNA of the CDR3: TGTGCCGCCGGGGGGGGACTCGGCACGCAGTATTTT.

J is TRBJ2-7 and V is TRBV6-1, with a possible D match to TRBD2 (5 bases). Germline V gene lookup returns CDR1 MNHNS and CDR2 SASEGT. The CDR3 loop spans 14 amino acids. V dropped 4 bases and J dropped 3 bases, with 13 bases sitting between them. The CDR3 DNA follows: TGTGCCAGCAGTGGATCATACCGGGGCTACGAGCAGTACTTC. It translates to CASSGSYRGYEQYF.

The chain carries TRBV6-5 and TRBJ2-7; D is tentatively TRBD1 or TRBD2 (5 bases each). CDR1 and CDR2 from the germline V gene are MNHEY and SVGAGI. CDR3 length: 15 amino acids. With 2 bases removed from V and 0 bases from J, the gap between germline ends came to 11 bases. The CDR3 coding sequence is TGTGCCAGCAGTTACGGGGGACGGAACTCCTACGAGCAGTACTTC. Translated: CASSYGGRNSYEQYF.

In this sample, this clonotype turned up a few times. The chain combines TRBV7-3 with TRBJ2-7; unclear D gene. Germline CDR1 is SGHTA and CDR2 is FQGTGA. Deletions cut 3 bases from V and 3 bases from J, with 9 bases between. The CDR3 is 13 amino acids. The CDR3: CASSLERFYEQYF. The CDR3 nucleotides are TGTGCCAGCAGCTTGGAGCGATTCTACGAGCAGTACTTC.

This chain connects TRBV7-9 to TRBJ1-2, with a tentative D call TRBD1 (5 bases). V was shortened by 0 bases and J by 0 bases, with 8 bases between the two germline ends. The CDR3 length is 15 residues. Germline-derived CDR1 and CDR2 are SEHNR and FQNEAQ (reference sequence). CDR3 bases: TGTGCCAGCAGCTTAGCGGGGGTCTCTAACTATGGCTACACCTTC. Its translation: CASSLAGVSNYGYTF.

V and J are TRBV20-1 and TRBJ1-5; TRBD1 aligns across 7 bases. This CDR3 has 15 residues. Germline CDR1 reads DFQATT; CDR2 reads SNEGSKA (reference sequence). V shed 3 bases and J 3 bases; nucleotides not matched to a gene: 8. The CDR3 sequence: CSARPMTGYNQPQHF. The CDR3 nucleotides are TGCAGTGCTAGGCCCATGACAGGGTACAATCAGCCCCAGCATTTT.

The J gene is TRBJ2-7, the V gene TRBV20-1; 10 bases are shared with TRBD2. The CDR3 runs 14 residues. Looked up from germline, CDR1 is DFQATT and CDR2 is SNEGSKA (reference sequence). The V segment lost 5 bases and the J segment 3 bases; nucleotides outside the gene matches: 7. The chain's CDR3 is CSAGQVAGGYEQYF. The CDR3 DNA is TGCAGTGCTGGTCAAGTAGCGGGAGGCTACGAGCAGTACTTC.

The chain uses TRBV6-5 and TRBJ2-1; 10 positions match TRBD2. This CDR3 is 17 amino acids long. Germline V gene data show CDR1 as MNHEY and CDR2 as SVGAGI. V was clipped by 3 bases and J by 9 bases; unmatched bases: 14. The CDR3 sequence: CASSYSTSGIVGVEQFF. The CDR3 DNA follows: TGTGCCAGCAGTTATAGTACTAGCGGGATAGTAGGGGTTGAGCAGTTCTTC.

This clonotype was counted only a few times. The genes are TRBV24-1 and TRBJ1-1; no clear D gene. Trimming removed 1 base at V and 4 bases at J, with 6 bases between. The germline V gene encodes CDR1 KGHDR and CDR2 SFDVKD. CDR3 length: 13 residues. The CDR3 DNA reads as TGTGCCACCAGTGATTTCGTGGGCACTGAAGCTTTCTTT. This gives the protein CATSDFVGTEAFF.

V usage is TRBV7-2 and J usage is TRBJ2-3, with 9 bases aligning to TRBD2. Germline V gene sequence: CDR1 SGHTA, CDR2 FQGNSA. This CDR3 is 18 amino acids long. With 5 bases clipped from V and 4 bases from J, the junction kept 16 bases outside the gene matches. The CDR3 nucleotides read TGTGCCAGCAGCCCCCTGGGAATAGCGGGAGCCAACCCAGATACGCAGTATTTT. Translated: CASSPLGIAGANPDTQYF.

The chain uses TRBV4-1 and TRBJ1-1; possibly TRBD1 for D (5 bases). Germline V gene sequence: CDR1 MGHRA, CDR2 YSYEKL. V was clipped by 0 bases and J by 4 bases, with 24 bases between them. This CDR3 is 19 amino acids long. This chain's CDR3 is CASSQDSPGTRIGGTEAFF. The CDR3 coding sequence is TGCGCCAGCAGCCAAGATTCCCCCGGGACGAGAATCGGTGGCACTGAAGCTTTCTTT.

This chain links TRBV10-1 with TRBJ1-5; TRBD1 agrees at 9 bases. CDR3 size: 15 residues. J lost 2 bases, V lost 6 bases, and 5 bases had no gene match. The germline gives CDR1 WNHNN, CDR2 SYGVQD (reference sequence). CDR3 coding DNA: TGCGCCAGCAGCCCGGGACAGGGTGGCAATCAGCCCCAGCATTTT. It codes for CASSPGQGGNQPQHF.

This clonotype is medium-sized by share. The chain combines TRBV20-1 with TRBJ1-1, with D perhaps matching TRBD1 (5 bases). The CDR3 extends over 13 amino acids. V lost 0 bases, J lost 7 bases, and 12 bases lay in between. Per germline, CDR1 DFQATT and CDR2 SNEGSKA (reference sequence). In DNA, the CDR3 is TGCAGTGCTAGAGACAGGGTCGGGGGTGAAGCTTTCTTT. It specifies CSARDRVGGEAFF.

This clonotype was counted a few times. This chain connects TRBV15 to TRBJ1-5; D is unclear. The CDR3 covers 14 residues. Germline lookup yields CDR1 LNHNV and CDR2 YYDKDF (reference sequence). V was pared by 0 bases and J by 7 bases, with 10 bases between. The DNA for the CDR3 is TGTGCCACCAGCAGAGATTCTCGTGGGCAGCCCCAGCATTTT. Its protein product is CATSRDSRGQPQHF.

The V call is TRBV19, the J call TRBJ2-7; 7 positions match TRBD1. Germline V gene lookup returns CDR1 LNHDA and CDR2 SQIVND (reference sequence). Losses at the gene ends were 5 bases for V and 5 bases for J; bases not matched to a gene: 9. CDR3 length equals 14 residues. This CDR3 reads CASSRTGATHEQYF. The CDR3 DNA is TGTGCCAGTAGTCGGACAGGCGCTACCCACGAGCAGTACTTC.

The V call is TRBV20-1, the J call TRBJ1-5; weak D call: TRBD1 (5 bases). CDR3 size: 16 residues. Trimming removed 3 bases at V and 2 bases at J, with 17 bases between. Germline values: CDR1 DFQATT, CDR2 SNEGSKA (reference sequence). The CDR3 region is CSARAPPGGGNQPQHF. CDR3 DNA: TGCAGTGCTAGGGCCCCTCCCGGAGGGGGCAATCAGCCCCAGCATTTT.

Notes on this clonotype: A junction end diverges from the germline sequence, so it may reflect a read error. This chain links TRBV7-7 with TRBJ2-5; the D gene is possibly TRBD1 (5 bases). Germline V lookup: CDR1 SSHAT, CDR2 FNYEAQ (reference sequence). The length of the CDR3 is 15 residues. The CDR3 region has the DNA TGTGCTAGCAGCGCCGGGCCCCAGGGACAAGAGACCCAGTACTTC. This translates into CASSAGPQGQETQYF.

This clonotype came up a few times. The gene calls are TRBV7-9 and TRBJ1-5, with D hard to call. This CDR3 spans 12 amino acids. V was cut by 1 base and J by 5 bases, with 3 bases left in between. CDR1 and CDR2 (germline): SEHNR, FQNEAQ (reference sequence). The CDR3 here is CASSLGDQPQHF. CDR3 in DNA: TGTGCCAGCAGCTTAGGCGATCAGCCCCAGCATTTT.

The gene calls are TRBV20-1 and TRBJ1-1, with D tentatively TRBD1 (6 bases). The CDR3 consists of 14 residues. The germline V gene has CDR1 DFQATT and CDR2 SNEGSKA (reference sequence). V was clipped by 0 bases and J by 5 bases, with 13 bases between them. CDR3 loop: CSARDQRGGTEAFF. The CDR3 coding sequence is TGCAGTGCTAGAGATCAAAGGGGGGGGACTGAAGCTTTCTTT.